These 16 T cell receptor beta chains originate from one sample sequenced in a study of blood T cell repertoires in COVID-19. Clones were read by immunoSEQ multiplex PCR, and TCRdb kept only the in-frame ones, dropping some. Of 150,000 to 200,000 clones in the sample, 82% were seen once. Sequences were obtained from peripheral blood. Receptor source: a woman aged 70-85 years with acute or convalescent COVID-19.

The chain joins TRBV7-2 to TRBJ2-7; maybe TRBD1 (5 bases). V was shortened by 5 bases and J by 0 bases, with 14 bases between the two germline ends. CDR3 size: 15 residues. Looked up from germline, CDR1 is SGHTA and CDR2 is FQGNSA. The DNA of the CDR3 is TGTGCCAGCAGCCCACAGGTCACCAGCTCCTACGAGCAGTACTTC. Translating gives CASSPQVTSSYEQYF.

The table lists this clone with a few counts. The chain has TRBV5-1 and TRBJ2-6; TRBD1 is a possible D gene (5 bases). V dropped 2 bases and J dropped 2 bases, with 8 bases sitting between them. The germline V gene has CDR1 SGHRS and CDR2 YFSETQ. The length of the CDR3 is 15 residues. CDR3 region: CASSFSGTGANVLTF. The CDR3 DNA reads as TGCGCCAGCAGCTTCTCAGGGACTGGGGCCAACGTCCTGACTTTC.

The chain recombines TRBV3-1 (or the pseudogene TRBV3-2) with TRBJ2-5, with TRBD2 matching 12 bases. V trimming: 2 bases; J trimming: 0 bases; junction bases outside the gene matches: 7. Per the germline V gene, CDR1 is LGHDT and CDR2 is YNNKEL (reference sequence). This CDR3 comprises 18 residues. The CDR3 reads CASSQPRTSGTYQETQYF. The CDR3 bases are TGTGCCAGCAGCCAACCCCGGACTAGCGGGACATACCAAGAGACCCAGTACTTC.

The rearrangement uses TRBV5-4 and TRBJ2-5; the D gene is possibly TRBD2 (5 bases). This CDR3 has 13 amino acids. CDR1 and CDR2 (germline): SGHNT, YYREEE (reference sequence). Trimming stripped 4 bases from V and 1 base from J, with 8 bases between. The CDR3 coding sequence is TGTGCCAGCAGCCTCCGGGGCCAAGAGACCCAGTACTTC. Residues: CASSLRGQETQYF. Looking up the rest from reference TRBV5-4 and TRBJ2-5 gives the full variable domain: ETGVTQSPTHLIKTRGQQVTLRCSSQSGHNTVSWYQQALGQGPQFIFQYYREEENGRGNFPPRFSGLQFPNYSSELNVNALELDDSALYLCASSLRGQETQYFGPGTRLLVL.

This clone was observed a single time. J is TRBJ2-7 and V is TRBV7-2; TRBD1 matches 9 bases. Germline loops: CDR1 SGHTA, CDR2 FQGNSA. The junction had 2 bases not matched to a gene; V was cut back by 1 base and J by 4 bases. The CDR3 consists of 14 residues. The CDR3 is CASSLGGQGYEQYF. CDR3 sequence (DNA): TGTGCCAGCAGCTTAGGGGGACAGGGTTACGAGCAGTACTTC.

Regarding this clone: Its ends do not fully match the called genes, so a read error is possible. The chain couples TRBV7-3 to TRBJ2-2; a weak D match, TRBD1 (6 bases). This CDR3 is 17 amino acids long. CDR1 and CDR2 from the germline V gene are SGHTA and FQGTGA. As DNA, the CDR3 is TGTGCCAGCAGCCTAACACAGGGTCCCGGAGAAACCGGGGAGCTGTTTTTT. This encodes CASSLTQGPGETGELFF.

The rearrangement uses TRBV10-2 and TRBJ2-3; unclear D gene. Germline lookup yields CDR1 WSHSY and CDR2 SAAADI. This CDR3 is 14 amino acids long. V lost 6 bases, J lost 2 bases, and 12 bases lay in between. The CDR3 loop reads CASSDRLNTDTQYF. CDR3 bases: TGCGCCAGCAGCGATCGACTGAACACAGATACGCAGTATTTT.

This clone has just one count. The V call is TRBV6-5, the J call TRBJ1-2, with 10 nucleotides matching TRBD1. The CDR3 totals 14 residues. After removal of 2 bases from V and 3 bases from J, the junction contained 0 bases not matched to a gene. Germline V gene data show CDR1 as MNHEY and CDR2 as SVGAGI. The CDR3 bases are TGTGCCAGCAGTTACGGACAGGGGGACTATGGCTACACCTTC. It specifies CASSYGQGDYGYTF.

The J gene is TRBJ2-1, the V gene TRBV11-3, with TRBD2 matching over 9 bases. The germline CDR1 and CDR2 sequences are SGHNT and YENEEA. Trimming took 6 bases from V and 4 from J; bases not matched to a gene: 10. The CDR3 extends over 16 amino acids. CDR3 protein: CASRETTSGGYNEQFF. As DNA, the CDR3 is TGTGCCAGCAGGGAAACGACTAGCGGAGGTTACAATGAGCAGTTCTTC.

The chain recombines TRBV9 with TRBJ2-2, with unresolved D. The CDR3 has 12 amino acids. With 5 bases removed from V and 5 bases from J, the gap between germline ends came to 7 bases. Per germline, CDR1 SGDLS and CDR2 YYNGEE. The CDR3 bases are TGTGCCAGCAGTTCCTTAACCGGGGAGCTGTTTTTT. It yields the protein CASSSLTGELFF.

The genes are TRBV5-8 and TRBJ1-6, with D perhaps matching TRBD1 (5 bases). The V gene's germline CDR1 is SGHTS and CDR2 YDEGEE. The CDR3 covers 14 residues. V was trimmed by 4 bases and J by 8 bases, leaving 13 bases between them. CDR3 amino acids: CASSPRQNDSPLHF. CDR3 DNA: TGTGCCAGCAGCCCAAGACAGAACGATTCACCCCTCCACTTT.

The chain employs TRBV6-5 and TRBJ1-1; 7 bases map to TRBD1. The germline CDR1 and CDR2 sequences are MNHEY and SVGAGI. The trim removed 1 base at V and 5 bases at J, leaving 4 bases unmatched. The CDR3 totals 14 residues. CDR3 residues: CASSYFTTGTEAFF. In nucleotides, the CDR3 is TGTGCCAGCAGTTACTTTACGACAGGGACTGAAGCTTTCTTT.

The CDR3 protein is CASSIANYGYTF. In nucleotides, the CDR3 is TGTGCCAGCAGTATAGCTAACTATGGCTACACCTTC. The chain combines TRBV2 with TRBJ1-2; D call uncertain. Germline CDR1 reads SNHLY; CDR2 reads FYNNEI. The CDR3 runs 12 residues. With 5 bases removed from V and 0 bases from J, the gap between germline ends came to 4 bases.

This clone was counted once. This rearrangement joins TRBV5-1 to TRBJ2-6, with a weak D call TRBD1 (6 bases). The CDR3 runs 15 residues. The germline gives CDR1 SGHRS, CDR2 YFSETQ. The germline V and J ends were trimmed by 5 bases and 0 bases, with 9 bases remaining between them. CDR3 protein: CASREQGSGANVLTF. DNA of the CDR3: TGCGCCAGCAGGGAACAGGGCTCTGGGGCCAACGTCCTGACTTTC.

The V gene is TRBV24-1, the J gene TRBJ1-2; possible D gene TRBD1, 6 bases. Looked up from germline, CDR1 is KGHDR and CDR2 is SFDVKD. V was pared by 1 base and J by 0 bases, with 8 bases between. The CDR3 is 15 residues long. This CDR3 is CATSDLAGANYGYTF. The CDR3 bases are TGTGCCACCAGTGATTTAGCAGGGGCTAACTATGGCTACACCTTC.

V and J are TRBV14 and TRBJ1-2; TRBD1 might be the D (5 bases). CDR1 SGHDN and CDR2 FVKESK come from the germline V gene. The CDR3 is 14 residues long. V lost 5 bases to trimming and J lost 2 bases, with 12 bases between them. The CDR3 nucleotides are TGTGCCAGCAGCTATACAGGAGACAACTATGGCTACACCTTC. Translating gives CASSYTGDNYGYTF.